This TCR beta chain was captured in a study of T-cell reconstitution after alpha-beta-depleted transplantation in children. General study results and limits: Approximately two months post-transplant, alpha-beta T cells reportedly originated from several hundred expanded graft clones. T-cell numbers and diversity one year post-transplant derived largely from freshly generated T cells.

Preparing the TCRbeta library involved the use of unique molecular identifiers. MiXCR, applied by TCRdb to the PCR reads, yields one record per CDR3 protein. The sample has hundreds of thousands of distinct CDR3 sequences; roughly 13% are singletons. There are many counts of this clonotype. The target antigen is unknown. Sequences were derived from PBMCs, sampled before TCRalphabeta/CD19-depleted stem cell transplant. The clonotype comes from a girl aged 2-10 years with congenital amegakaryocytic thrombocytopenia, due to receive a stem cell transplant.

CDR3 sequence: CASSGLAAQETQYF. The DNA for the CDR3 is TGTGCCAGCAGTGGACTAGCAGCTCAAGAGACCCAGTACTTC. The gene calls are TRBV12-3 or TRBV12-4 and TRBJ2-5; TRBD2 aligns across 8 bases. The CDR3 runs to 14 residues. J lost 2 bases, V lost 5 bases, and 4 bases had no gene match.